The sequence of this T cell receptor beta chain was determined in a study of OX40 agonist ivuxolimab in advanced cancers. Study information: Those treated in dose escalation had hepatocellular carcinoma, melanoma, renal cell cancer or head and neck cancer.

Repertoires were generated with immunoSEQ multiplex PCR, while TCRdb's copy carries only in-frame clones and drops some. The profile shows around 58,000 clones, 85% to 90% of them singletons. CDR1 is SGHNT, CDR2 YYREEE, per germline (reference sequence). The CDR3 length is 15 residues. With V trimmed by 4 bases and J by 10 bases, 9 bases remained unmatched. Findings and limits, study-wide: Partial responders at 0.1-3.0 mg/kg showed near-lowest clonal expansion.

Regarding this clone: Its antigen is not identified.

The chain employs TRBV5-4 and TRBJ1-6; 9 bases are shared with TRBD1. This clonotype was obtained from an adult with an advanced solid tumor such as melanoma, head and neck, liver or kidney cancer. This specimen was CD4+ or CD8+ T cells sorted from blood, taken in a trial of the OX40 agonist ivuxolimab. CDR3 DNA: TGTGCCAGCAGCCACAGGGACAGGGTGGACTCACCCCTCCACTTT. Translated, it gives CASSHRDRVDSPLHF.